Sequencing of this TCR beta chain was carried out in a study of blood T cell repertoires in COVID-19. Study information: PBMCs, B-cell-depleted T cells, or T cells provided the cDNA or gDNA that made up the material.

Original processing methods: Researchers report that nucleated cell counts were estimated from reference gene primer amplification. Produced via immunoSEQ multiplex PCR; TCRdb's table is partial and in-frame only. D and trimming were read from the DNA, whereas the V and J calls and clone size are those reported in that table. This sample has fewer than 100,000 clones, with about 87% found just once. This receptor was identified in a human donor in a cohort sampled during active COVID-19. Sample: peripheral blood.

For the CDR3, the DNA is TGTGCCAGCAGTTTAGGGGGGCCTGAAGCTTTCTTT. Its translation: CASSLGGPEAFF. The chain links TRBV12-3 or TRBV12-4 to TRBJ1-1; D might be TRBD1 (6 bases). Trimming removed 1 base from V and 6 bases from J, with 6 bases in between. CDR3 size: 12 residues.